This T cell receptor (beta chain) comes out of a study of cytomegalovirus exposure and HLA in healthy donors. Germline CDR1 LGHNA, CDR2 YSLEER. V lost 2 bases and J 6 bases, leaving 13 bases between the germline ends. The CDR3 spans 15 residues. Remarks on this clone: Its antigen remains unidentified.

PCR primers comprised 60 Vbeta and 13 Jbeta primers. Profiled with immunoSEQ multiplex PCR; TCRdb holds only in-frame clones, not every one. The sample shows 60,000 or so clones, 70% to 80% of them seen only once. Study-level findings and limits: More clonal expansion characterized HLA-associated TCR beta chains than equally common others in a later analysis. Some TCR beta chains (about 180 of them) were listed as cytomegalovirus-associated. A link between a missense DCLRE1C variant and TCR beta V- and J-gene trimming emerged from a later analysis.

The chain carries TRBV4-3 and TRBJ2-2; TRBD2 might be the D (6 bases). The material sequenced was PBMCs. The TCR was taken from a woman aged 40 to 49 in good health and CMV-seropositive. In nucleotides, the CDR3 is TGCGCCAGCAGCCAACGGGTGGGGGGAGCCGGGGAGCTGTTTTTT. This gives the protein CASSQRVGGAGELFF.